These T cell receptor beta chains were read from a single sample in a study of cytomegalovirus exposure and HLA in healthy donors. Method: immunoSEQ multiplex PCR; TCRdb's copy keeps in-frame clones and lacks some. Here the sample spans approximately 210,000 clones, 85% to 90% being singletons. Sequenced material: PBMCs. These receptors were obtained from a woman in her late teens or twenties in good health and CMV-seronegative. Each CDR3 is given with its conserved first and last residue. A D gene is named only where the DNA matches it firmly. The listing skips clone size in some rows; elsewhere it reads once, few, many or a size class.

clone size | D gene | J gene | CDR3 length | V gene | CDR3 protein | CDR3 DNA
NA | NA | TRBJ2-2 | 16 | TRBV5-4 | CASSPRTGTNTGELFF | TGTGCCAGCAGCCCCCGGACGGGGACGAACACCGGGGAGCTGTTTTTT
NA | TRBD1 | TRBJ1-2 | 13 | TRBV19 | CASSKDRNYGYTF | TGTGCCAGTAGTAAGGACAGGAACTATGGCTACACCTTC
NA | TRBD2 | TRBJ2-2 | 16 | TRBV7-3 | CASSLSSSGPTGELFF | TGTGCCAGCAGCTTAAGCTCTAGCGGGCCCACCGGGGAGCTGTTTTTT
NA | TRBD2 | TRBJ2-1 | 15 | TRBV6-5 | CASSSLAGGYNEQFF | TGTGCCAGCAGTTCCCTCGCGGGAGGATACAATGAGCAGTTCTTC
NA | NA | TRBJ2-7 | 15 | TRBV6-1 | CASTGDFLDSYEQYF | TGTGCCAGCACCGGGGACTTCCTAGATTCCTACGAGCAGTACTTC
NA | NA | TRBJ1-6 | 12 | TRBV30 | CAWSVPDSPLHF | TGTGCCTGGAGTGTACCGGATTCACCCCTCCACTTT
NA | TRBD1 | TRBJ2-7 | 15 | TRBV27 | CASGLQGAIDYEQYF | TGTGCCAGCGGATTACAGGGGGCTATCGACTACGAGCAGTACTTC
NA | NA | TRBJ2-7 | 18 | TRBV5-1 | CASSLRGRGQQLSYEQYF | TGCGCCAGCAGCTTGAGGGGTCGAGGACAGCAGCTATCCTACGAGCAGTACTTC
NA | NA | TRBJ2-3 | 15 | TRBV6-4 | CASSAAGLSTDTQYF | TGTGCCAGCAGTGCAGCGGGTCTTAGCACAGATACGCAGTATTTT
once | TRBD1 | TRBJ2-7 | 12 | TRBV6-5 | CASRPPGGEQYF | TGTGCCAGCAGGCCCCCAGGGGGAGAGCAGTACTTC
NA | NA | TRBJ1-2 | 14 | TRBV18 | CASSPPSGGHGYTF | TGTGCCAGCTCACCACCCTCGGGGGGCCATGGCTACACCTTC
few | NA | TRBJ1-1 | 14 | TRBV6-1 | CASSEGGQNTEAFF | TGTGCCAGCAGTGAAGGCGGACAGAACACTGAAGCTTTCTTT
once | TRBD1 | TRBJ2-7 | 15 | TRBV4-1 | CASSQVGTGGDEQYF | TGCGCCAGCAGCCAAGTGGGGACAGGGGGCGACGAGCAGTACTTC
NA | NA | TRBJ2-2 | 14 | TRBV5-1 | CASSTLTDTGELFF | TGCGCCAGCAGCACCTTGACAGACACCGGGGAGCTGTTTTTT
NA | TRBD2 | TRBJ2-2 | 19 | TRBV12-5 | CASGFLGWLEAGRAGELFF | TGTGCTAGTGGTTTCCTGGGGTGGTTGGAGGCAGGGAGGGCCGGGGAGCTGTTTTTT
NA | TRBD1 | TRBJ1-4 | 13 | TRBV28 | CASRDREDEKLFF | TGTGCCAGCCGGGACAGGGAAGATGAAAAACTGTTTTTT